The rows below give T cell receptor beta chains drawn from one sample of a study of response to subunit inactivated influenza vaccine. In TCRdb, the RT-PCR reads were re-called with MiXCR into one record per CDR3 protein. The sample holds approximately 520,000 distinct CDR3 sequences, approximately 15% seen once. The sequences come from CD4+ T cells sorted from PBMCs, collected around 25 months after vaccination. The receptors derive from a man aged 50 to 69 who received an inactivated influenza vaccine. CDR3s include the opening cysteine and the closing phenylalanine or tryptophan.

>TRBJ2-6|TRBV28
CASSPPGTHRSGANVLTF
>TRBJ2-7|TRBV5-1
CASSLVFAGAGEQYF
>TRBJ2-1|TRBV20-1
CSARGHPGGNEQFF
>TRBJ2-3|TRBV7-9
CASSLFGRGSTDTQYF
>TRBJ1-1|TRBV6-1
CASSRRKNTEAFF
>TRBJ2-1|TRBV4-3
CASSQVISGSYNEQFF
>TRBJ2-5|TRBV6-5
CASSRGYETQYF
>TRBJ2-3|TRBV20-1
CSARVPGKTDTQYF
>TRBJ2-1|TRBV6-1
CASIGGWSSYNEQFF
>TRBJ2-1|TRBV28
CASSSPSGIAEQFF
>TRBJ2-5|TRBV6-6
CASSYWEQETQYF
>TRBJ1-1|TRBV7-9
CASSPQSRIKSQAFF
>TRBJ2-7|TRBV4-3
CASSRQRDAGTLHYEQYF
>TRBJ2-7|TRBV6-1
CASSRTTGSYEQYF
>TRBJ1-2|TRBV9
CASSVAPTYGYTF
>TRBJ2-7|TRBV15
CATSTRGRESVNEQYF
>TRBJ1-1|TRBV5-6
CASSRIRGDTEAFF
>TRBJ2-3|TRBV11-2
CASSLGSGLLPDTQYF
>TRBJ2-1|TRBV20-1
CSARDLSLPQFF
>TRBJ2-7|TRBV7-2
CSSSLGIAGGQYEQYF
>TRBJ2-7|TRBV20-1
CSARGDWPYEQYF
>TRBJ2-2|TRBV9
CASSRIVGVKAVELFF
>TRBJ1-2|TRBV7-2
CASSQGQGSVYGYTF
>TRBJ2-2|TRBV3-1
CASSHPSGTSTGELFF
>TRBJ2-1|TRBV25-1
CASSEPGTSGRREQFF
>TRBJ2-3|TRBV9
CASSVDPRTDTQYF
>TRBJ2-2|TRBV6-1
CASTRSRSNTGELFF
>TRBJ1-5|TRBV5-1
CASSPQVGSGQPQHF
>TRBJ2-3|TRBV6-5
CASSYSPLTDTQYF
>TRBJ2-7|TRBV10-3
CAISHPEEGVYEQYF
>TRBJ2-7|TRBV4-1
CASSQVHRGQYEQYF
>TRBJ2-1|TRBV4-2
CASSQEGTGRSDEQFF
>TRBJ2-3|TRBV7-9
CASSLARTGRDTQYF
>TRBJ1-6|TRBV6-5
CASSLNRNSPLHF
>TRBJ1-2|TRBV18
CASSPPNDGYTF
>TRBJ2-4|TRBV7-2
CASSLPTGAKNIQYF
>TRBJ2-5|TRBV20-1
CSALDGLQGETQYF
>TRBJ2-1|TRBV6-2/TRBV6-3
CASTTPGLAGANEQFF
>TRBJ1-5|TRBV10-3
CAISLSGNQPQHF
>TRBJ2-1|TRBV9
CASSVALSTPRINEQFF
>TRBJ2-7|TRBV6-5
CASSYRTDYEQYF
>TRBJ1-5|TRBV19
CASSMPGRGNQPQHF
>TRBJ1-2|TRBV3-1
CASSQGQEPYTF
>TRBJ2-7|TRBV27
CASSFQGQTSTLNF
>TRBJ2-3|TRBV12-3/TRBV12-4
CASSSDRNTQYF
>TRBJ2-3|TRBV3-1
CASSSRLGSVGTDTQYF
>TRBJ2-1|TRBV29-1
CSVDLAGGPYANEQFF
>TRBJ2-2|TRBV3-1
CASSQDFATVSTGELFF
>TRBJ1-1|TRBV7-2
CASSLQGARTEAFF
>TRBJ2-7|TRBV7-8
CASSAVAGNHYEQYF
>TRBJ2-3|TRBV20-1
CSARGRGLGQYF
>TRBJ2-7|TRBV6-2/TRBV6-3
CASSPIKYEQYF
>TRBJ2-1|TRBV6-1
CASSQNPTSGTSKYNEQFF